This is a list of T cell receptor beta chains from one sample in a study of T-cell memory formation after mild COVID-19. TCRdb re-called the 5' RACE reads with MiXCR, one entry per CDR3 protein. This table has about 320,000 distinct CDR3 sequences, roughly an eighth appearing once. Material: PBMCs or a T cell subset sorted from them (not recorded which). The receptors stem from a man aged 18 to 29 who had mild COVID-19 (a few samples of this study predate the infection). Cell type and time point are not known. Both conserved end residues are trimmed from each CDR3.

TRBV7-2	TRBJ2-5	ASSLEPQAETQY
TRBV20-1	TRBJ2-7	SARDRLGYYEQY
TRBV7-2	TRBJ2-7	ASSLVLSSYEQY
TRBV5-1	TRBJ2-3	ASSLHSSTDTQY
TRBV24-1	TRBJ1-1	ATSAGGTEAF
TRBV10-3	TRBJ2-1	AISSAGYNEQF
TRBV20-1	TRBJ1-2	SATEYGALGYT
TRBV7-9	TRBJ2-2	ASSLGTRGELF
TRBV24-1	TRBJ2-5	ATSDPPLETQY
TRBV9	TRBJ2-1	ASSAHRVDNEQF
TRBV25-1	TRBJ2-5	ASSEQGASETQY
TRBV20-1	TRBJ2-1	SASKGDEQF
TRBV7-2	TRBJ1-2	ASSSYGSYGYT
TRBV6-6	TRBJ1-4	ASSPRGTNEKLF
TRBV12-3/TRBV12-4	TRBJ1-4	ASSEQGAKLF
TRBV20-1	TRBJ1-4	SASYFLTGSLF
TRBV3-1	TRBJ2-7	ASSPSRTGGYEQY
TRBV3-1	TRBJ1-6	ASSQEVSSYNSPLH
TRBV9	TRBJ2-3	ASSVGGTGGKDTQY
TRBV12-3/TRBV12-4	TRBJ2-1	ASSFGLAGFDEQF
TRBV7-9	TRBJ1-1	ASSLVSGSTTEAF
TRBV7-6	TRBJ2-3	ASSLAGEIPRTDTQY
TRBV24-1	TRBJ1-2	ATSDVSYGYT
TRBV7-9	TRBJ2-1	ASSLGRGQRSNEQF
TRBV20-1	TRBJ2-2	SARRLAEELF
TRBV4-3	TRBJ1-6	ASSQEGNSPLH
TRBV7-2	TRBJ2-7	ASSFGQGVSYEQY
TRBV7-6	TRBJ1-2	ASSLEGGWGYT
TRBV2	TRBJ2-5	ASKAGVQETQY
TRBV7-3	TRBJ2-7	ASSLSSGGYEQY
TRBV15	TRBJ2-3	ATSTPDRGGDTQY
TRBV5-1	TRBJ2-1	ASSLDRHEQF
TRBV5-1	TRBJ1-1	ASSLDPNTEAF
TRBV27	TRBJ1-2	ASSSWTGYGYT
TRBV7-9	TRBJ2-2	ASSPSYVTGELF
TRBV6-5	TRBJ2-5	ASSPGSGGIKETQY
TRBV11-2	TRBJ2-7	ASSLDRGSEQY
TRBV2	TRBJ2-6	ASRGGAVGANVLT
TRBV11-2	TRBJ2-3	ASSVDPLSTDTQY
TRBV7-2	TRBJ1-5	ASSLYLGGGQPQH
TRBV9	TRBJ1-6	ASSEDHRDFNSPLH
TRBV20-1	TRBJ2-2	SATDRDTGELF
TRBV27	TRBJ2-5	ASQLAGSETQY
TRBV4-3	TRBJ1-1	ASSHTGTDEAF
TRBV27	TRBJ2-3	ASSLKYPPDTQY
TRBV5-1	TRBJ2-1	ASSSSLTEQF
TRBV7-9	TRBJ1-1	ASGSTGGKAEAF
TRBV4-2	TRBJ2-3	ASSQPGLDTQY
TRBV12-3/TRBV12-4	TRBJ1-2	ASSPRVGNYGYT
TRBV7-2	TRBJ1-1	ASSLVFLANTEAF
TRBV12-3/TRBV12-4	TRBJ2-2	ASSLGLAANTGELF
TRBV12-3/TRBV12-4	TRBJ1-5	ASSLDLNQPQH
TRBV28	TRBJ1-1	ASRNDRMNTEAF
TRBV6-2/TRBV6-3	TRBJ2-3	ASSSLGGGFTDTQY
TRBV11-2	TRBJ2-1	ASSSEAGYNNEQF